The 2 T cell receptor beta chains given below trace back to one sample, sequenced in a study of T cell clones after liver transplantation. The data were produced by immunoSEQ multiplex PCR, yet TCRdb's version contains in-frame clones alone and is incomplete. Among around 20,000 clones listed, approximately 88% were seen once. The specimen comprised CD8+ T cells from blood, sampled before liver transplant. Source of these receptors: a human donor who received a liver transplant.

The genes are TRBV28 and TRBJ2-2; tentative D call: TRBD1 (6 bases). Germline V gene data show CDR1 as MDHEN and CDR2 as SYDVKM. The CDR3 consists of 15 residues. V lost 10 bases, J lost 3 bases, and 18 bases lay in between. The CDR3 region has the DNA TGTGCCACCAAACCATGGACAGACCACACCGGGGAGCTGTTTTTT. Its translation: CATKPWTDHTGELFF.

This chain uses TRBV7-8 with TRBJ1-1; D gene uncertain. The V gene lost 4 bases and the J gene lost 3 bases, with 6 bases spanning the gap. The CDR3 spans 12 residues. Germline V CDR1 and CDR2: SGHVS, FQNEAQ. CDR3 in amino acids: CASSSGHTEAFF. CDR3 nucleotides: TGTGCCAGCAGCTCCGGACACACTGAAGCTTTCTTT.